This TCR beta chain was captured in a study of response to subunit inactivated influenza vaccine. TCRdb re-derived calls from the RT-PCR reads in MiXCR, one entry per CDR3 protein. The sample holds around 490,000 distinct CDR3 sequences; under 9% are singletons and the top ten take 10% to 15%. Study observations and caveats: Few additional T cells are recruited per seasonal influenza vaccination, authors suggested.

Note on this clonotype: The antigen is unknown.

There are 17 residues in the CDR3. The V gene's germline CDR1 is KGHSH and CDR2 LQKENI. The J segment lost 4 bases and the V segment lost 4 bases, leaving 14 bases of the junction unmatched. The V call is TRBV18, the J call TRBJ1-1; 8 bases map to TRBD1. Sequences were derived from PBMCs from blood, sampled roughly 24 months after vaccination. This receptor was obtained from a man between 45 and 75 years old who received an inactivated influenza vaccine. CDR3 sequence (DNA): TGTGCCAGCTCACACAGATCAAGGACAGGGAGTCGCACTGAAGCTTTCTTT. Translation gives CASSHRSRTGSRTEAFF.